This T cell receptor (beta chain) was documented in a study of sequential checkpoint blockade in melanoma. Study as a whole: Maintenance nivolumab came after either treatment sequence. Twenty-two patients had tumor biopsies before treatment and at week 13. Whole-study findings and limits: Clinical benefit was about 30 times likelier when tumor T-cell fraction and clonality increased.

Clones were read by immunoSEQ multiplex PCR, and TCRdb kept only the in-frame ones, dropping some. The table lists thousands of clones, less than 25% of them singletons. As concerns this clone: The antigen remains undetermined.

CDR1 is LNHDA, CDR2 SQIVND, per germline (reference sequence). The length of the CDR3 is 12 residues. V lost 6 bases and J lost 2, with 7 bases in between. As for treatment: randomized to nivolumab then ipilimumab (arm A) or the reverse (arm B). The rearrangement links TRBV19 to TRBJ1-1, with D unclear. This clonotype originated in a human donor with melanoma. This material consisted of tumor tissue (inferred from file names), taken from a patient given nivolumab and ipilimumab in sequence. CDR3 region: CASRSGNTEAFF. CDR3 DNA: TGTGCCAGTAGGTCGGGAAACACTGAAGCTTTCTTT.